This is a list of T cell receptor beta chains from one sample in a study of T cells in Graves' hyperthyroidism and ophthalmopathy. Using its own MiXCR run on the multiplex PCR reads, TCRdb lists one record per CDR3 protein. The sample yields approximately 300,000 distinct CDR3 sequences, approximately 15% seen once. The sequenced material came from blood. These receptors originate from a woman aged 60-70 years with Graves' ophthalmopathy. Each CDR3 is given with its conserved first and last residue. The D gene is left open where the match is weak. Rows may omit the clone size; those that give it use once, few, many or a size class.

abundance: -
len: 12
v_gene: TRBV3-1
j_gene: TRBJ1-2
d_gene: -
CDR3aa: CASSDPVFGYTF
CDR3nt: TGTGCCAGCAGCGACCCGGTGTTTGGCTACACCTTC

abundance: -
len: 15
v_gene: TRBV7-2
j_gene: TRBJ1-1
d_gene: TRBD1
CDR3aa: CASTPARAGGLEAFF
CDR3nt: TGTGCCAGCACCCCGGCCAGAGCAGGGGGCCTCGAAGCTTTCTTT

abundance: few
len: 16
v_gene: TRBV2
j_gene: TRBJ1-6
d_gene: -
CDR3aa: CASRGAWGTYNSPLHF
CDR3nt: TGTGCCAGCAGGGGGGCCTGGGGAACCTATAATTCACCCCTCCACTTT

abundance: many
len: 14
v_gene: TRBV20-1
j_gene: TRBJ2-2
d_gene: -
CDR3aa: CSARPGFNTGELFF
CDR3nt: TGCAGTGCCCGGCCCGGGTTCAACACCGGGGAGCTGTTTTTT

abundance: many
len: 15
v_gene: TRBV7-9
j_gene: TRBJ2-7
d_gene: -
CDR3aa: CASSLQSGASYEQYF
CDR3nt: TGTGCCAGCAGCTTACAGTCAGGGGCCTCCTACGAGCAGTACTTC

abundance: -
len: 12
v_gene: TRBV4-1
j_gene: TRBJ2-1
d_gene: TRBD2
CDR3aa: CASSRTSGEQFF
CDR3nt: TGCGCCAGCAGCCGGACTAGCGGGGAGCAGTTCTTC

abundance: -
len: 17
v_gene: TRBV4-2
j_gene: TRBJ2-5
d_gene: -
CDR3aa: CASSQDLPSWGQETQYF
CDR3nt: TGTGCCAGCAGCCAAGATCTCCCGAGCTGGGGTCAAGAGACCCAGTACTTC

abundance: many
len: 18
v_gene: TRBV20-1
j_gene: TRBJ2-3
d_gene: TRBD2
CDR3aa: CSANPRPGTSLSTDTQYF
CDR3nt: TGCAGTGCCAACCCCCGCCCGGGGACTAGCCTTAGCACAGATACGCAGTATTTT

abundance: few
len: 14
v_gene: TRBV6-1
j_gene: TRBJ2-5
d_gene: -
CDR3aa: CASSRTVYQETQYF
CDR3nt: TGTGCCAGCAGTAGAACAGTGTACCAAGAGACCCAGTACTTC

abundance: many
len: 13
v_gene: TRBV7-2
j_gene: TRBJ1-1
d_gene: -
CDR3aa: CASSSPWPTVAFF
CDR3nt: TGTGCCAGCAGCTCTCCGTGGCCGACCGTGGCTTTCTTT

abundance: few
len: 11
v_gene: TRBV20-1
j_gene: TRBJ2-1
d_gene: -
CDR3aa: CSASLVPSQFF
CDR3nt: TGCAGTGCCTCACTAGTACCCTCGCAGTTCTTC

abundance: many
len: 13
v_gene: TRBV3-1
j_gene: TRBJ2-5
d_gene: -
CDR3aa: CASSHLTGETQYF
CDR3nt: TGTGCCAGCAGCCACTTGACCGGGGAGACCCAGTACTTC

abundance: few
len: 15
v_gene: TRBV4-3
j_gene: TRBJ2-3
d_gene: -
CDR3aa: CASSQEPSLADTQYF
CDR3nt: TGCGCCAGCAGCCAAGAGCCCTCATTAGCGGATACGCAGTATTTT

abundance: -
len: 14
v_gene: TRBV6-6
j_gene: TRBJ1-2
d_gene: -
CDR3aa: CASSYDQKNYGYTF
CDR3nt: TGTGCCAGCAGTTACGATCAGAAAAACTATGGCTACACCTTC

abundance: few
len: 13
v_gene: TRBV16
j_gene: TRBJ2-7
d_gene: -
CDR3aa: CASSQSMAYEQYF
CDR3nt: TGTGCCAGCAGCCAATCGATGGCCTACGAGCAGTACTTC

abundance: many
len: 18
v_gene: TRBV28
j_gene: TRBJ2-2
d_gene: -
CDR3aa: CASSSPRRDRINTGELFF
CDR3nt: TGTGCCAGCAGTTCTCCCCGACGCGACAGGATCAACACCGGGGAGCTGTTTTTT

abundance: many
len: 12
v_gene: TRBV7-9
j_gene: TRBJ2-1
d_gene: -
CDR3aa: CASGAAYNEQFF
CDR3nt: TGTGCCAGCGGGGCAGCGTACAATGAGCAGTTCTTC

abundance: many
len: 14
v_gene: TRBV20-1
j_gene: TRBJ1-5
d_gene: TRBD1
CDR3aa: CSARSGQGDQPQHF
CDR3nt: TGCAGTGCTAGGTCGGGACAGGGAGACCAGCCCCAGCATTTT

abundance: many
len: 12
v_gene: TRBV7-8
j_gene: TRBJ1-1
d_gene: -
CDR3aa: CASSRTRASAFF
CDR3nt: TGTGCCAGCAGCCGAACCCGGGCCTCAGCTTTCTTT

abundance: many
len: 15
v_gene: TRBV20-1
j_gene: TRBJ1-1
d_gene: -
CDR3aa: CSARDWGRGNTEAFF
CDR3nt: TGCAGTGCTAGAGATTGGGGCAGAGGTAACACTGAAGCTTTCTTT

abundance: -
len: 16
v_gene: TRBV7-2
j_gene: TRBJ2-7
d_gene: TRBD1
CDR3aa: CASSVSPGQVINEQYF
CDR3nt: TGTGCCAGCAGCGTGTCGCCGGGACAGGTTATCAACGAGCAGTACTTC

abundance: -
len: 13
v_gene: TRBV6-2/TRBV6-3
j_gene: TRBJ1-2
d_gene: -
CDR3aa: CASSYTEIYGYTF
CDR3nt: TGTGCCAGCAGTTACACGGAAATCTATGGCTACACCTTC